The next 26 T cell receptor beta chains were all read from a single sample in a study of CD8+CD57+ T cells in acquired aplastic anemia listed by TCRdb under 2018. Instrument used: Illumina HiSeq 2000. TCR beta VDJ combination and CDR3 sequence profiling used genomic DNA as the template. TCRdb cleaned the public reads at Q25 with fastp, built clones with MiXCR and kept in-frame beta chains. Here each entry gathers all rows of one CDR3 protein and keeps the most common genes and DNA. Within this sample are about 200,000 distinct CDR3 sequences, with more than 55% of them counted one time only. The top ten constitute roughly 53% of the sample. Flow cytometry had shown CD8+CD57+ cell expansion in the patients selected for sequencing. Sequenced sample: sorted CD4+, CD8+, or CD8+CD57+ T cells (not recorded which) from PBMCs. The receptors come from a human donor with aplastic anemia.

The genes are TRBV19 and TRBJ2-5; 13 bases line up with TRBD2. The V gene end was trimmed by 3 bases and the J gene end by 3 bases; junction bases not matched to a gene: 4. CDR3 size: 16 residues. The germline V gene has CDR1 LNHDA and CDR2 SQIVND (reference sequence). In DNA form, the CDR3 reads TGTGCCAGTAGTATCAGAGGGACTAGCGGGGAAGAGACCCAGTACTTC. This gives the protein CASSIRGTSGEETQYF.

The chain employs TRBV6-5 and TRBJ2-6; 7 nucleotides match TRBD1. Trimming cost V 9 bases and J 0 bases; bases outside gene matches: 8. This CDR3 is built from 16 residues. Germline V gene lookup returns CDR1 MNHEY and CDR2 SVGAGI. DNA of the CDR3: TGTGCCAGTTTGGACAGGCGAGCCTCTGGGGCCAACGTCCTGACTTTC. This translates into CASLDRRASGANVLTF.

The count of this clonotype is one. CDR3 sequence reads: CASSQRTGTEYKAQHF. The DNA for the CDR3 is TGTGCCAGCAGCCAGAGGACAGGGACGGAGTATAAGGCCCAGCATTTT. This chain links TRBV7-9 with TRBJ1-5; TRBD1 matches 8 bases. This CDR3 is 16 amino acids long. The junction had 17 bases not matched to a gene; V was cut back by 5 bases and J by 11 bases. Per the germline V gene, CDR1 is SEHNR and CDR2 is FQNEAQ (reference sequence).

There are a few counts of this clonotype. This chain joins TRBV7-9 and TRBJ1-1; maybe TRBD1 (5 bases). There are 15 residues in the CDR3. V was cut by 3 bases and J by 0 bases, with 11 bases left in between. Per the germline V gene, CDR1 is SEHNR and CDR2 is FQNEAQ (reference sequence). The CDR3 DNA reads TGTGCCAGCAGCTTGGCCGGGACGGTGAACACTGAAGCTTTCTTT. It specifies CASSLAGTVNTEAFF.

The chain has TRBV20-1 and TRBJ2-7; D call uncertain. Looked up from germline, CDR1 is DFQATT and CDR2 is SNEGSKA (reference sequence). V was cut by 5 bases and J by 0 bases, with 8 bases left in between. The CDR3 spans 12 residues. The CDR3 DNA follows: TGCAGTGCTGTGGGGATCTCCTACGAGCAGTACTTC. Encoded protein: CSAVGISYEQYF.

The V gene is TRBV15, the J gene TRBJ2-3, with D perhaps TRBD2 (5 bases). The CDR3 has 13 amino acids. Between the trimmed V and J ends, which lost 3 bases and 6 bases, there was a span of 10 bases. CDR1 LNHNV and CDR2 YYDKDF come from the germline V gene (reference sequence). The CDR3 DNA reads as TGTGCCACCAGCAGGGCACCGGGGGATACGCAGTATTTT. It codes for CATSRAPGDTQYF.

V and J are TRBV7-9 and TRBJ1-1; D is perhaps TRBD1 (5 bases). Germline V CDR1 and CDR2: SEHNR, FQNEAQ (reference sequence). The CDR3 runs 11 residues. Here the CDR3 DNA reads TGTGCTGGCGGGGGGAACACTGAAGCTTTCTTT. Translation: CAGGGNTEAFF.

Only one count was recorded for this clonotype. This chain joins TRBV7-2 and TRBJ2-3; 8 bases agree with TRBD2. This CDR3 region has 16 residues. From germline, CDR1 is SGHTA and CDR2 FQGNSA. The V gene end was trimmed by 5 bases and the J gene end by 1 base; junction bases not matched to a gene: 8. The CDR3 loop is CASSPPGAGGTDTQYF. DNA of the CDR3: TGTGCCAGCAGCCCACCGGGAGCGGGAGGCACAGATACGCAGTATTTT.

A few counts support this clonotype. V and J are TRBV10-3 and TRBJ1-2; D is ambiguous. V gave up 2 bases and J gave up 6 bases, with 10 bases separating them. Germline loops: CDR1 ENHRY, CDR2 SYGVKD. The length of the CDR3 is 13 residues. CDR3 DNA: TGTGCCATCAGTGAGGCCAGCCTGGATGGCTACACCTTC. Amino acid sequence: CAISEASLDGYTF.

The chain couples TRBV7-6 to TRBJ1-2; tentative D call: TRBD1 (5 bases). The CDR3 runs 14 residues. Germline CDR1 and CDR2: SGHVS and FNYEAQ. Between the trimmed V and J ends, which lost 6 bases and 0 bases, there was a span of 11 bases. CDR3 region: CASSPRGANYGYTF. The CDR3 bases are TGTGCCAGCAGTCCTAGGGGAGCTAACTATGGCTACACCTTC.

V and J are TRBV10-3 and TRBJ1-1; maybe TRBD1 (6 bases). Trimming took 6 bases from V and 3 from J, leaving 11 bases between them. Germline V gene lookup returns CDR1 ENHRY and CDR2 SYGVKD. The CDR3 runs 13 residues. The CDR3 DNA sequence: TGTGCCATCAGCACAGGGCTCGACACTGAAGCTTTCTTT. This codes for CAISTGLDTEAFF.

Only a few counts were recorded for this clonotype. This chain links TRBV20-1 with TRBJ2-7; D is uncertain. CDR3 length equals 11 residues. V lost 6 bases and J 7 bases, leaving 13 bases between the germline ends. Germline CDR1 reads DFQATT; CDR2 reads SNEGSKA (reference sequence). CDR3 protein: CSARTLSEQYF. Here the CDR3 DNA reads TGCAGTGCGAGAACCTTATCTGAGCAGTACTTC.

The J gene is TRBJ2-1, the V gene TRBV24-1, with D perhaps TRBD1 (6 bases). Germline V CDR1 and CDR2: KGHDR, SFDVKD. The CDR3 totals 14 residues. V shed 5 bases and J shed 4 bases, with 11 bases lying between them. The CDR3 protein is CATSAADSYNEQFF. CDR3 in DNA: TGTGCCACCAGTGCCGCGGACAGTTACAATGAGCAGTTCTTC.

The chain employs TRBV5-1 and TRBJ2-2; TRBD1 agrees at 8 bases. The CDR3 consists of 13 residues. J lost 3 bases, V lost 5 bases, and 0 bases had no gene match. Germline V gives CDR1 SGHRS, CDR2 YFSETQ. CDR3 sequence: CASRDRDTGELFF. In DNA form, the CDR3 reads TGCGCCAGCAGGGACAGGGACACCGGGGAGCTGTTTTTT.

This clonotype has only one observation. This CDR3 reads CASSQVGTSGLETQYF. The CDR3, as DNA: TGCGCCAGCAGCCAAGTAGGGACTAGCGGTTTAGAGACCCAGTACTTC. This sequence joins TRBV4-3 and TRBJ2-5, with TRBD2 matching 11 bases. Germline lookup yields CDR1 LGHNA and CDR2 YSLEER. J lost 4 bases, V lost 1 base, and 5 bases had no gene match. This CDR3 has 16 amino acids.

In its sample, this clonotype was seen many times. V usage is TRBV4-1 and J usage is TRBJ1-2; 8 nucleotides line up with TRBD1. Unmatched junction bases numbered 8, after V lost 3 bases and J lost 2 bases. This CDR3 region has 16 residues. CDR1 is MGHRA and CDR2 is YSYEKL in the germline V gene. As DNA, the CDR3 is TGCGCCAGCAGCCACAACAGGGGACAGGTCAACTATGGCTACACCTTC. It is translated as CASSHNRGQVNYGYTF.

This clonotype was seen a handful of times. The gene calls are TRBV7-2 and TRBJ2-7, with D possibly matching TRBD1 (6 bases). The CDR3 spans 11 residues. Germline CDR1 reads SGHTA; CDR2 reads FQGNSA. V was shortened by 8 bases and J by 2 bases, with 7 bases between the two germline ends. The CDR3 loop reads CASGQTYEQYF. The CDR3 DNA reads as TGTGCCAGCGGACAGACCTACGAGCAGTACTTC.

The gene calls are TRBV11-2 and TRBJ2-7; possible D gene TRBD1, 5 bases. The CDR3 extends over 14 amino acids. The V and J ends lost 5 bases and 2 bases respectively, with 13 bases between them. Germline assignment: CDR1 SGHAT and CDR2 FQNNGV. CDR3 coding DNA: TGTGCCAGCAGCGTCGGCTCGACAGCCTACGAGCAGTACTTC. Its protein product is CASSVGSTAYEQYF.

The CDR3 DNA reads as TGTGCCAGTACCAGTCTGCAAAACAGGAATTCACCCCTCCACTTT. Protein product: CASTSLQNRNSPLHF. V is TRBV19 and J is TRBJ1-6; a weak D match, TRBD1 (5 bases). Trimming stripped 7 bases from V and 7 bases from J, with 17 bases between. Germline lookup yields CDR1 LNHDA and CDR2 SQIVND (reference sequence). The CDR3 totals 15 residues.

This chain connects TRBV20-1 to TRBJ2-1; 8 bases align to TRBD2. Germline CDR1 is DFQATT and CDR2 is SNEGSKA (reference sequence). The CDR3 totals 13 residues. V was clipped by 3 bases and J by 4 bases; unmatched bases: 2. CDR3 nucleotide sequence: TGCAGTGCTAGCGGGGGGGGTTACAATGAGCAGTTCTTC. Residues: CSASGGGYNEQFF.

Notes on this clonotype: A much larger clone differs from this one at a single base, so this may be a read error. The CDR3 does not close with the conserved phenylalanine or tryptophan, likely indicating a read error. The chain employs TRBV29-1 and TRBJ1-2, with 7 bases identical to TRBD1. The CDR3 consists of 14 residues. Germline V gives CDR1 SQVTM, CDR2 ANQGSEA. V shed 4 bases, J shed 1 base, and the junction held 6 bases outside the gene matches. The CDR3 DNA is TGCAGCGTTGGTACAGGGGAAGGTAACTATGGCTACACCCTC. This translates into CSVGTGEGNYGYTL.

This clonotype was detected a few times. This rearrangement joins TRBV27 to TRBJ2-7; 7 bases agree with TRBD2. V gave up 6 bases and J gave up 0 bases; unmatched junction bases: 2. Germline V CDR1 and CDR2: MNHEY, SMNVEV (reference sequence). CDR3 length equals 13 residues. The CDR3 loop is CASSTGGSYEQYF. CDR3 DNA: TGTGCCAGCAGCACGGGGGGCTCCTACGAGCAGTACTTC.

CDR3 loop: CSIEGQNYEQYF. For the CDR3, the DNA is TGCAGCATCGAGGGACAGAACTACGAGCAGTACTTC. The chain carries TRBV29-1 and TRBJ2-7, with 7 bases fitting TRBD1. V was clipped by 8 bases and J by 3 bases; unmatched bases: 7. Germline values: CDR1 SQVTM, CDR2 ANQGSEA. The CDR3 length is 12 residues.

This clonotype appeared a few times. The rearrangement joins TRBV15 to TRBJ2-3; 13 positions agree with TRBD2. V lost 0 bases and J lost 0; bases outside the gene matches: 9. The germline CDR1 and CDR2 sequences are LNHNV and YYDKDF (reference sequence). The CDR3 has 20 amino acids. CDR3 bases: TGTGCCACCAGCAGAGATTGGAGTACTAGCGGGAGGGCTAGCACAGATACGCAGTATTTT. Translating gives CATSRDWSTSGRASTDTQYF.

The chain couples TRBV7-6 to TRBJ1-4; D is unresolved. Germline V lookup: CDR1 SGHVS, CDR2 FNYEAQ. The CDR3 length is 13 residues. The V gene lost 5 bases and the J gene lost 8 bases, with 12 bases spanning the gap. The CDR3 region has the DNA TGTGCCAGCAGCGCCAGCCTCGGGGAAAAACTGTTTTTT. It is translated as CASSASLGEKLFF.

DNA for the CDR3: TGTGCCAGCAGCTTAAGGGATGCCTACGAGCAGTACTTC. Residues: CASSLRDAYEQYF. J is TRBJ2-7 and V is TRBV7-9; D not resolved. CDR3 length equals 13 residues. Trimming took off 2 bases at V and 2 bases at J, with 7 bases between the two ends. Germline values: CDR1 SEHNR, CDR2 FQNEAQ (reference sequence).